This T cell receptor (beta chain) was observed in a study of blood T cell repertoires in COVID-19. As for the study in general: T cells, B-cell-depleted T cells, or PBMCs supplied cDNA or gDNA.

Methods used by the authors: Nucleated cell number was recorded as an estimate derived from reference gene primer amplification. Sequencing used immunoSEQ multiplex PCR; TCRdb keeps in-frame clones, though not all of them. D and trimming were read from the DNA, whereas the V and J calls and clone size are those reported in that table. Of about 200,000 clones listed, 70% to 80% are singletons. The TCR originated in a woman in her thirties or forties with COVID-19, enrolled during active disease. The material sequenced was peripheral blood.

The CDR3 nucleotides are TGTGCCATCAGTGAGGGGAGGGGTGGCGCAGATACGCAGTATTTT. Its translation is CAISEGRGGADTQYF. The rearrangement uses TRBV10-3 and TRBJ2-3, with 7 nucleotides matching TRBD2. V dropped 2 bases and J dropped 4; count of bases not matched to a gene: 6. Looked up from germline, CDR1 is ENHRY and CDR2 is SYGVKD. The CDR3 length is 15 residues.